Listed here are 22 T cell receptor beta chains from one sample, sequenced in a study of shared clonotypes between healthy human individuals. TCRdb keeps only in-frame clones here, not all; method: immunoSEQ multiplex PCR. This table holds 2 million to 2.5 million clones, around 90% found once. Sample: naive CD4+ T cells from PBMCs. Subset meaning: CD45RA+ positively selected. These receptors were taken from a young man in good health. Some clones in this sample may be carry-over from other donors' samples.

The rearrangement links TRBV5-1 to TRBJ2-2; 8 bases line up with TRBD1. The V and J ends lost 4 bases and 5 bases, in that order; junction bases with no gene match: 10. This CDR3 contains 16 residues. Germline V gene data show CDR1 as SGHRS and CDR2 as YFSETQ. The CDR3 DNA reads TGCGCCAGCAGCCCCGGGGCAGGGGGCCGGACCGGGGAGCTGTTTTTT. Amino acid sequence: CASSPGAGGRTGELFF.

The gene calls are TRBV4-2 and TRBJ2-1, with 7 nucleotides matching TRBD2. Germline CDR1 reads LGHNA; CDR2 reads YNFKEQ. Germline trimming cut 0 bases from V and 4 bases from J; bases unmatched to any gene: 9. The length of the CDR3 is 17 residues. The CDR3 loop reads CASSQDLVGRFYNEQFF. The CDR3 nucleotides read TGTGCCAGCAGCCAAGATCTTGTCGGGAGGTTTTACAATGAGCAGTTCTTC.

CDR3 in amino acids: CASSLVPPGGKLFF. The CDR3 nucleotides read TGCGCCAGCAGCTTGGTACCACCGGGAGGTAAACTGTTTTTT. The chain joins TRBV5-1 to TRBJ1-4, with D hard to call. The CDR3 has 14 amino acids. Germline CDR1 SGHRS, CDR2 YFSETQ. The V gene lost 0 bases and the J gene lost 11 bases, with 14 bases spanning the gap.

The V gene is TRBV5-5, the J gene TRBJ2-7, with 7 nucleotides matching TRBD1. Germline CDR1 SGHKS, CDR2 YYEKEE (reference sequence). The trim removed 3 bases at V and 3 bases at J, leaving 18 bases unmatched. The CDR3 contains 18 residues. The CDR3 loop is CASSSGSPRDSLIYEQYF. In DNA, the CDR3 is TGTGCCAGCAGCTCGGGTTCACCCCGGGACAGCCTAATCTACGAGCAGTACTTC.

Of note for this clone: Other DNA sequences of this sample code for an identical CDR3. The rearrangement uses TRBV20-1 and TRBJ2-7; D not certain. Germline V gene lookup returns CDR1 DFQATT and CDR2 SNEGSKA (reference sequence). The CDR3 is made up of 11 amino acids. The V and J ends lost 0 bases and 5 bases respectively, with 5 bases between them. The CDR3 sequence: CSARDRDEQYF. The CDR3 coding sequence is TGCAGTGCTAGAGATAGGGACGAGCAGTACTTC.

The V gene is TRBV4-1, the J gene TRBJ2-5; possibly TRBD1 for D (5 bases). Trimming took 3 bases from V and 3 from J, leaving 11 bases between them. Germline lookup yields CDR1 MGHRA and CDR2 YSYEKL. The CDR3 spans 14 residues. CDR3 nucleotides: TGCGCCAGCAGCCAGGGGCCTGCCAAAGAGACCCAGTACTTC. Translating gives CASSQGPAKETQYF.

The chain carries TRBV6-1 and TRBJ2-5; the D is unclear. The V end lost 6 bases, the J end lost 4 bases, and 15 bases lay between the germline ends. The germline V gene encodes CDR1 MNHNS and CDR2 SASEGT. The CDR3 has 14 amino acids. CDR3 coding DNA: TGTGCCAGCAGCACGACGGCCCCTCCAGAGACCCAGTACTTC. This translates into CASSTTAPPETQYF.

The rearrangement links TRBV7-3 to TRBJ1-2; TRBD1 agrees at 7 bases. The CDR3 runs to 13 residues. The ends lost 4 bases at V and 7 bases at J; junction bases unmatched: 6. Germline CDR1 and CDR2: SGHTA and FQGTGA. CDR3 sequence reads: CASSSLDRSGYTF. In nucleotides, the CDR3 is TGTGCCAGCAGCTCCTTGGACAGGTCTGGCTACACCTTC.

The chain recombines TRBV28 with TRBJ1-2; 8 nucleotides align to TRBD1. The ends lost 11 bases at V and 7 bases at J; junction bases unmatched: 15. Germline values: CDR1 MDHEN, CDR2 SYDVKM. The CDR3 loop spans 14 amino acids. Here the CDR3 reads CASSGQGRGPGYTF. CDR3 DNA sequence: TGTGCCTCATCGGGTCAAGGCAGGGGGCCTGGCTACACCTTC.

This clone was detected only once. The CDR3 region has the DNA TGTGCCAGCAGCTTGAGAGGGGCACAGGGACGAGGGGAGCAGTACTTC. Residues: CASSLRGAQGRGEQYF. The J gene is TRBJ2-7, the V gene TRBV5-8, with D possibly being TRBD1 (6 bases). Germline CDR1 reads SGHTS; CDR2 reads YDEGEE. Trimming removed 1 base at V and 7 bases at J, with 21 bases between. This CDR3 has 16 amino acids.

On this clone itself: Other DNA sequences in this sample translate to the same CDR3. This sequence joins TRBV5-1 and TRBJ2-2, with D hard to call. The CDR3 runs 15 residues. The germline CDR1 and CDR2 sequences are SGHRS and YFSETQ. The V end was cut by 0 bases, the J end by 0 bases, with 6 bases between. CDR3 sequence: CASSLGGANTGELFF. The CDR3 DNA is TGCGCCAGCAGCTTGGGTGGGGCGAACACCGGGGAGCTGTTTTTT.

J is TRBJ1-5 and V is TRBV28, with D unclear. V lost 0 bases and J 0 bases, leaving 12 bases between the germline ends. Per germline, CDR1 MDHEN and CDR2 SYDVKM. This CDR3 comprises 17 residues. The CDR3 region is CASSLWVAGRSNQPQHF. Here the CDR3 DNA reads TGTGCCAGCAGTTTATGGGTGGCAGGACGTAGCAATCAGCCCCAGCATTTT.

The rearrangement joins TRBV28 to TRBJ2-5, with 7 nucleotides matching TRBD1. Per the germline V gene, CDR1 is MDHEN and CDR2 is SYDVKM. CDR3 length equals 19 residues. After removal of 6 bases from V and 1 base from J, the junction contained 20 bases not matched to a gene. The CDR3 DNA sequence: TGTGCCAGCAGCCCGGGCGAAGAGATAAGACAGGGCTTCCAAGAGACCCAGTACTTC. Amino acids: CASSPGEEIRQGFQETQYF.

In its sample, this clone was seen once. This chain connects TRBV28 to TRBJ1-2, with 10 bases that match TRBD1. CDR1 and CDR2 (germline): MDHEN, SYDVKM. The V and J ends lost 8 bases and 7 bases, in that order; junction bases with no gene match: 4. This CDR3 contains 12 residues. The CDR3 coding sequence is TGTGCCAGCGGGACAGGGGTATCTGGCTACACCTTC. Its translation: CASGTGVSGYTF.

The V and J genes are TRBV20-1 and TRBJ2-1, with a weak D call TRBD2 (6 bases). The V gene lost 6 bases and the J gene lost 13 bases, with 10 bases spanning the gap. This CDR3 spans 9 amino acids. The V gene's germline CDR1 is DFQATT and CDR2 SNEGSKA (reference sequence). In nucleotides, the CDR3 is TGCAGTGCCACGGGAGTACAGTTCTTC. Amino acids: CSATGVQFF.

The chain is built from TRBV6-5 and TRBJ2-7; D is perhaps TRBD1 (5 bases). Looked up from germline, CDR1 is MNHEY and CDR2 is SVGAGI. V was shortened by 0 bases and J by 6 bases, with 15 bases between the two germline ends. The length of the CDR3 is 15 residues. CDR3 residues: CASSYSQLRVGEQYF. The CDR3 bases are TGTGCCAGCAGTTACTCTCAGCTCAGGGTGGGCGAGCAGTACTTC.

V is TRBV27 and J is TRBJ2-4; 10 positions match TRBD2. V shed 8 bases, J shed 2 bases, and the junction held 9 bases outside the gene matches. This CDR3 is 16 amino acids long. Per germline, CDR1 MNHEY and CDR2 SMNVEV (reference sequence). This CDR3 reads CASLTSSGRPKNIQYF. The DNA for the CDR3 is TGTGCCAGCTTGACAAGTAGCGGGAGGCCCAAAAACATTCAGTACTTC.

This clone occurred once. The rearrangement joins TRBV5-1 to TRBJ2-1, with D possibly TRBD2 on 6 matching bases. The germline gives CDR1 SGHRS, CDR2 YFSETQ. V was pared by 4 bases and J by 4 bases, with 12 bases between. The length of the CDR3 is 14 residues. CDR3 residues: CASSLRRGYNEQFF. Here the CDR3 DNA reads TGCGCCAGCAGCCTTCGGCGGGGATACAATGAGCAGTTCTTC.

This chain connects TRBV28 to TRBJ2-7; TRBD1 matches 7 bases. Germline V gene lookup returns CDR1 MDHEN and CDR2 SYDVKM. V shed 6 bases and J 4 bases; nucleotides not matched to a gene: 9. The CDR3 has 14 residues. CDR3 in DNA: TGTGCCAGCAGCTATCAACAGGGGTCTTACGAGCAGTACTTC. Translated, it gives CASSYQQGSYEQYF.

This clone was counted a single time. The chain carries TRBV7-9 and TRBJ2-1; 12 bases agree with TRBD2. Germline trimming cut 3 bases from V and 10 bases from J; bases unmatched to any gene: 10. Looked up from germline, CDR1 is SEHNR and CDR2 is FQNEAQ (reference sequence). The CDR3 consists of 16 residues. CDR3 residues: CASSFRLAGEPLEQFF. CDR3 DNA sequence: TGTGCCAGCAGCTTCAGACTAGCGGGAGAGCCCTTGGAGCAGTTCTTC.

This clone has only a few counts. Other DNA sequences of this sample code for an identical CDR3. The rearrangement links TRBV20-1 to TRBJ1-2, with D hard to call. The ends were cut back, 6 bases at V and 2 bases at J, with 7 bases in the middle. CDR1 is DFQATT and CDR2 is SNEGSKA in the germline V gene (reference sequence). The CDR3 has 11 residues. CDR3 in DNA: TGCAGTGCCCCAGACAACTATGGCTACACCTTC. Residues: CSAPDNYGYTF.

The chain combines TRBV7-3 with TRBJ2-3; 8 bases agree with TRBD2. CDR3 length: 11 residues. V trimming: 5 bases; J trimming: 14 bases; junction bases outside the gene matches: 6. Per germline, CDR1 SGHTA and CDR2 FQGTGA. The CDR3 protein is CASSAGTRWYF. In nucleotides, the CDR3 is TGTGCCAGCAGCGCAGGGACTAGGTGGTATTTT. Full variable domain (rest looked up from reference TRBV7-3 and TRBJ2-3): GAGVSQTPSNKVTEKGKYVELRCDPISGHTALYWYRQSLGQGPEFLIYFQGTGAADDSGLPNDRFFAVRPEGSVSTLKIQRTERGDSAVYLCASSAGTRWYFGPGTRLTVL.